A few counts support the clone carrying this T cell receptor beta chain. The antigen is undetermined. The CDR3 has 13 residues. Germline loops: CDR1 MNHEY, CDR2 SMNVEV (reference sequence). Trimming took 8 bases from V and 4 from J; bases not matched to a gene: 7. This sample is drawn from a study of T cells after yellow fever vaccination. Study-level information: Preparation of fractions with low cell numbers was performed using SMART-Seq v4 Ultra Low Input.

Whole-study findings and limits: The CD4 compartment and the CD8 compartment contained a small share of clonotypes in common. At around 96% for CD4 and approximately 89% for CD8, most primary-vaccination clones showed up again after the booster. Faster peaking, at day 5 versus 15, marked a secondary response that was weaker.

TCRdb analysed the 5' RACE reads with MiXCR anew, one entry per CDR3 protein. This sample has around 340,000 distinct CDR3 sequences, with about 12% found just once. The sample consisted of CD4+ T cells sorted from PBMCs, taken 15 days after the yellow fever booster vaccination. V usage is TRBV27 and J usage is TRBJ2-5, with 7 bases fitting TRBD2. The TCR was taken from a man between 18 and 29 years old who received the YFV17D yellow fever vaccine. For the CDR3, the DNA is TGTGCCAGCGGACGAGCGGGGAGAGAGACCCAGTACTTC. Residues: CASGRAGRETQYF.